This T cell receptor beta chain was recorded in a study of T cells in localized non-small cell lung cancer. Broader study findings: Analysis by sequencing included only one tumor region, so heterogeneity remains possible.

On this clone: Its antigen is undetermined.

Trimming removed 0 bases at V and 8 bases at J, with 13 bases between. Germline lookup yields CDR1 MNHEY and CDR2 SVGAGI. This CDR3 contains 15 residues. Sequencing used immunoSEQ multiplex PCR; TCRdb keeps in-frame clones, though not all of them. The repertoire holds 50,000 to 70,000 clones, with roughly nine tenths as singletons. This sequence was found in a man between 40 and 70 years old with stage I lung adenocarcinoma. Sequences were derived from peripheral blood, sampled before any cancer treatment. J is TRBJ1-4 and V is TRBV6-5; TRBD1 is a possible D gene (5 bases). CDR3 coding DNA: TGTGCCAGCAGTTACTCCCAGGGACCTCGAGAAAAACTGTTTTTT. Its protein is CASSYSQGPREKLFF.